These 13 T cell receptor beta chains were sequenced from one sample in a study of blood T cell repertoires in COVID-19. Clones were sequenced by immunoSEQ multiplex PCR, and TCRdb holds only the in-frame ones, with some missing. The profile shows 40,000 to 50,000 clones, approximately 83% of them singletons. The sample taken for sequencing was peripheral blood. These receptors came from a woman of 80 years or more with acute or convalescent COVID-19.

The chain employs TRBV3-1 (or the pseudogene TRBV3-2) and TRBJ1-6, with 10 bases aligning to TRBD1. The germline V gene encodes CDR1 LGHDT and CDR2 YNNKEL (reference sequence). This CDR3 comprises 15 residues. Trimming took 5 bases from V and 8 from J; bases not matched to a gene: 6. This CDR3 is CASSTRQGAYSPLHF. CDR3 in DNA: TGTGCCAGCAGCACCCGACAGGGGGCTTATTCACCCCTCCACTTT.

This chain links TRBV11-2 with TRBJ2-5; 7 bases align to TRBD2. Germline trimming cut 1 base from V and 4 bases from J; bases unmatched to any gene: 0. The CDR3 is 13 residues long. The germline gives CDR1 SGHAT, CDR2 FQNNGV. Here the CDR3 reads CASSLGGGETQYF. CDR3 nucleotides: TGTGCCAGCAGCTTAGGGGGGGGAGAGACCCAGTACTTC.

This clone was seen a few times. The CDR3 bases are TGCGCCAGCAGGAAGCTGAACAGGGGACTTAGCACAGATACGCAGTATTTT. As protein: CASRKLNRGLSTDTQYF. The chain carries TRBV10-2 and TRBJ2-3; D is perhaps TRBD1 (7 bases). CDR1 WSHSY and CDR2 SAAADI come from the germline V gene. Trimming cost V 6 bases and J 0 bases, with 19 bases left between them. The CDR3 runs 17 residues.

The V call is TRBV9, the J call TRBJ1-2; D gene ambiguous. V was pared by 4 bases and J by 1 base, with 5 bases between. Germline V lookup: CDR1 SGDLS, CDR2 YYNGEE. The CDR3 consists of 12 residues. The CDR3 DNA follows: TGTGCCAGCAGCATCAATAACTATGGCTACACCTTC. Residues: CASSINNYGYTF.

V is TRBV3-1 (or the pseudogene TRBV3-2) and J is TRBJ2-7; a possible D gene is TRBD1 (6 bases). CDR1 LGHDT and CDR2 YNNKEL come from the germline V gene (reference sequence). V dropped 3 bases and J dropped 4 bases, with 7 bases sitting between them. This CDR3 spans 12 amino acids. The CDR3 bases are TGTGCCAGCAGCCAGGACAGTTACGAGCAGTACTTC. Translated, it gives CASSQDSYEQYF.

This chain joins TRBV5-6 and TRBJ1-2, with D hard to call. Germline CDR1 is SGHDT and CDR2 is YYEEEE. This CDR3 has 15 amino acids. Trimming cost V 1 base and J 0 bases, with 10 bases left between them. CDR3 bases: TGTGCCAGCAGCTTGCGAGGAATAGCTAACTATGGCTACACCTTC. Its protein is CASSLRGIANYGYTF. The variable domain in full, completed from reference TRBV5-6 and TRBJ1-2, reads DAGVTQSPTHLIKTRGQQVTLRCSPKSGHDTVSWYQQALGQGPQFIFQYYEEEERQRGNFPDRFSGHQFPNYSSELNVNALLLGDSALYLCASSLRGIANYGYTFGSGTRLTVV.

V usage is TRBV5-1 and J usage is TRBJ2-5, with D maybe TRBD2 (6 bases). This CDR3 region has 15 residues. Trimming stripped 0 bases from V and 4 bases from J, with 13 bases between. Germline V lookup: CDR1 SGHRS, CDR2 YFSETQ. This chain's CDR3 is CASSLAGGSGETQYF. DNA for the CDR3: TGCGCCAGCAGCTTGGCCGGGGGATCGGGAGAGACCCAGTACTTC. The variable domain in full, with the rest retrieved from reference TRBV5-1 and TRBJ2-5, is KAGVTQTPRYLIKTRGQQVTLSCSPISGHRSVSWYQQTPGQGLQFLFEYFSETQRNKGNFPGRFSGRQFSNSRSEMNVSTLELGDSALYLCASSLAGGSGETQYFGPGTRLLVL.

The chain recombines TRBV28 with TRBJ2-7; 8 bases align to TRBD1. CDR3 length: 12 amino acids. J was trimmed by 3 bases and V by 8 bases; bases with no gene match: 3. CDR1 and CDR2 from the germline V gene are MDHEN and SYDVKM. In DNA form, the CDR3 reads TGTGCCAGCTGGGACAGGAACTACGAGCAGTACTTC. As protein: CASWDRNYEQYF.

This clone occurred a few times. The rearrangement joins TRBV3-1 (or the pseudogene TRBV3-2) to TRBJ1-5; the D gene is possibly TRBD1 (6 bases). Germline V gene lookup returns CDR1 LGHDT and CDR2 YNNKEL (reference sequence). V lost 4 bases and J 7 bases, leaving 14 bases between the germline ends. The CDR3 length is 14 residues. DNA of the CDR3: TGTGCCAGCAGCCTCAGGGGTAGGGGACAGCCCCAGCATTTT. Protein product: CASSLRGRGQPQHF.

The V and J genes are TRBV5-1 and TRBJ1-1, with D perhaps TRBD1 (6 bases). This CDR3 contains 15 residues. The germline gives CDR1 SGHRS, CDR2 YFSETQ. Trimming left V 6 bases short and J 0 bases short, with 15 bases between. CDR3 sequence: CASTGGGSLNTEAFF. Written as DNA, the CDR3 is TGCGCCAGCACGGGTGGGGGCAGTCTGAACACTGAAGCTTTCTTT.

The rearrangement uses TRBV2 and TRBJ2-4, with 8 bases fitting TRBD1. Germline trimming cut 5 bases from V and 0 bases from J; bases unmatched to any gene: 3. Germline V gives CDR1 SNHLY, CDR2 FYNNEI. CDR3 length: 15 amino acids. This CDR3 reads CASSQGALAKNIQYF. CDR3 coding DNA: TGTGCCAGCAGTCAGGGGGCCCTAGCCAAAAACATTCAGTACTTC.

This rearrangement joins TRBV29-1 to TRBJ1-2; 8 bases agree with TRBD1. Germline assignment: CDR1 SQVTM and CDR2 ANQGSEA. The CDR3 runs to 11 residues. Germline trimming cut 6 bases from V and 4 bases from J; bases unmatched to any gene: 1. Here the CDR3 reads CSVDRVYGYTF. The CDR3 DNA reads as TGCAGCGTGGACAGGGTCTATGGCTACACCTTC.

The genes are TRBV3-1 (or the pseudogene TRBV3-2) and TRBJ1-1, with D uncertain. The CDR3 is 12 amino acids. Trimming stripped 1 base from V and 5 bases from J, with 5 bases between. Germline CDR1 reads LGHDT; CDR2 reads YNNKEL (reference sequence). In nucleotides, the CDR3 is TGTGCCAGCAGCCAAGGGAGAACTGAAGCTTTCTTT. It translates to CASSQGRTEAFF.